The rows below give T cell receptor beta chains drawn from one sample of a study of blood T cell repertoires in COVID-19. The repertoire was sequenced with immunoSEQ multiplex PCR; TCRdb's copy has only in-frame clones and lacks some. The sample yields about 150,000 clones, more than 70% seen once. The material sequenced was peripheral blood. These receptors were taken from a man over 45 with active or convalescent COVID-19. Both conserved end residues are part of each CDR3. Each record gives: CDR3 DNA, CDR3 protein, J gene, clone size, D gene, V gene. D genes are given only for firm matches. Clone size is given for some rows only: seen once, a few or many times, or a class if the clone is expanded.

DNA: TGTGCCAGCTCACCTTTCATCTATGATAGCAATCAGCCCCAGCATTTT
CDR3: CASSPFIYDSNQPQHF
J: TRBJ1-5
size: -
D: -
V: TRBV18

DNA: TGTGCCAGCAGCTTAGGGCAAAGCGGGATACGCAATGAGCAGTTCTTC
CDR3: CASSLGQSGIRNEQFF
J: TRBJ2-1
size: -
D: TRBD2
V: TRBV7-2

DNA: TGTGCCAGCAGCCCACGATCGCAGGGTCTGGGAGCTTTCTTT
CDR3: CASSPRSQGLGAFF
J: TRBJ1-1
size: -
D: -
V: TRBV7-8

DNA: TGTGCCAGCAGCCGTTCCTGGGAGGATCAGCCCCAGCATTTT
CDR3: CASSRSWEDQPQHF
J: TRBJ1-5
size: -
D: -
V: TRBV7-9

DNA: TGTGCCAGCAGCCAAGGTGGGACTAGCGGGAGGGGGGTAGCCTACAATGAGCAGTTCTTC
CDR3: CASSQGGTSGRGVAYNEQFF
J: TRBJ2-1
size: -
D: TRBD2
V: TRBV4-2

DNA: TGTGCCACCAGCAGAGTGATTCCCTCGGTCGGGGAGCTGTTTTTT
CDR3: CATSRVIPSVGELFF
J: TRBJ2-2
size: -
D: -
V: TRBV15

DNA: TGTGCCAGCAGGTCCGGGACAAATAGCAATCAGCCCCAGCATTTT
CDR3: CASRSGTNSNQPQHF
J: TRBJ1-5
size: -
D: -
V: TRBV6-5

DNA: TGTGCCAGCTCCAGTGATAGACTGAGCAATCAGCCCCAGCATTTT
CDR3: CASSSDRLSNQPQHF
J: TRBJ1-5
size: -
D: -
V: TRBV18

DNA: TGTGCCAGCAGCCGGACAGGGAATAATTCACCCCTCCACTTT
CDR3: CASSRTGNNSPLHF
J: TRBJ1-6
size: -
D: TRBD1
V: TRBV11-1

DNA: TGCAGTGCTAGTACCAGGGCGGGAGGCTACACCTTC
CDR3: CSASTRAGGYTF
J: TRBJ1-2
size: -
D: -
V: TRBV20-1

DNA: TGCGCCAGCAGCCCCGGGACTAGCGGGGTCTTATTTGAGCAGTTCTTC
CDR3: CASSPGTSGVLFEQFF
J: TRBJ2-1
size: -
D: TRBD2
V: TRBV4-3

DNA: TGTGCCAGCAGTTACCTCGCGGGGCACTACAATGAGCAGTTCTTC
CDR3: CASSYLAGHYNEQFF
J: TRBJ2-1
size: -
D: -
V: TRBV6-2/TRBV6-3

DNA: TGCGCCAGCAGCTTTGGGACAGGGGGCATGACCGGGGAGCTGTTTTTT
CDR3: CASSFGTGGMTGELFF
J: TRBJ2-2
size: -
D: TRBD1
V: TRBV5-1

DNA: TGTGCCACCAGTGATCCCCGTCTACCTGCTGAAGCTTTCTTT
CDR3: CATSDPRLPAEAFF
J: TRBJ1-1
size: -
D: -
V: TRBV24-1

DNA: TGTGCCAGCAGCCAAGCAGAGGTTGGGGCCAACGTCCTGACTTTC
CDR3: CASSQAEVGANVLTF
J: TRBJ2-6
size: -
D: -
V: TRBV4-2

DNA: TGTGCCAGCAGTTACTACCTAAGCAGCGGACAAGAGACCCAGTACTTC
CDR3: CASSYYLSSGQETQYF
J: TRBJ2-5
size: once
D: -
V: TRBV6-2/TRBV6-3

DNA: TGTGCCAGCAGCGGACAGGGAGCCTACAATGAGCAGTTCTTC
CDR3: CASSGQGAYNEQFF
J: TRBJ2-1
size: -
D: TRBD1
V: TRBV9

DNA: TGTGCCAGCACCTTAGGGACTGGGAGGTACGAGCAGTACTTC
CDR3: CASTLGTGRYEQYF
J: TRBJ2-7
size: -
D: -
V: TRBV7-9

DNA: TGTGCCAGCAGCTTCGACGGGAGCTCCTACAATGAGCAGTTCTTC
CDR3: CASSFDGSSYNEQFF
J: TRBJ2-1
size: -
D: -
V: TRBV11-2

DNA: TGTGCCAGCAGTTACCGACAGGGCTTGGGCGGGGAGCTGTTTTTT
CDR3: CASSYRQGLGGELFF
J: TRBJ2-2
size: -
D: TRBD1
V: TRBV6-5

DNA: TGTGCCAGCAGCTTTAGCCCCATGGGGAGCTCCGAGCAGTACTTC
CDR3: CASSFSPMGSSEQYF
J: TRBJ2-7
size: -
D: -
V: TRBV7-9

DNA: TGTGCCAGCAGTTTATCAGGGGGCGCGGGCAATCAGCCCCAGCATTTT
CDR3: CASSLSGGAGNQPQHF
J: TRBJ1-5
size: -
D: TRBD1
V: TRBV27

DNA: TGTGCCAGCAGCTTGGTAACAGACTCCTACGAGCAGTACTTC
CDR3: CASSLVTDSYEQYF
J: TRBJ2-7
size: -
D: -
V: TRBV11-2

DNA: TGTGCCAGTAGTAGACAGGTTACTGGGGCCAACGTCCTGACTTTC
CDR3: CASSRQVTGANVLTF
J: TRBJ2-6
size: once
D: -
V: TRBV19

DNA: TGTGCCAGCAGCCAAGTGGGACAGAGCCTTTACGAGCAGTACTTC
CDR3: CASSQVGQSLYEQYF
J: TRBJ2-7
size: -
D: TRBD1
V: TRBV3-1/TRBV3-2

DNA: TGTGCCAGCAGCCTCGAGGTCGGGAATTACACCTTC
CDR3: CASSLEVGNYTF
J: TRBJ1-2
size: -
D: -
V: TRBV2

DNA: TGTGCCAGCAGCTTTTCGGTAGCTAACTATGGCTACACCTTC
CDR3: CASSFSVANYGYTF
J: TRBJ1-2
size: few
D: -
V: TRBV5-5

DNA: TGTGCCAGCAGTTATTCCGGGACAGGGGGCTGGAATGAGCAGTTCTTC
CDR3: CASSYSGTGGWNEQFF
J: TRBJ2-1
size: -
D: TRBD1
V: TRBV6-2/TRBV6-3

DNA: TGTGCCAGCAGCGGCAGGGTCCCCGGGGAGCTGTTTTTT
CDR3: CASSGRVPGELFF
J: TRBJ2-2
size: once
D: -
V: TRBV7-8

DNA: TGTGCCAGCTCACCAAGCGGGTCGAACACCGGGGAGCTGTTTTTT
CDR3: CASSPSGSNTGELFF
J: TRBJ2-2
size: -
D: -
V: TRBV18

DNA: TGCGCCAGCAGCCAAGGAGACGGGTACAATGAGCAGTTCTTC
CDR3: CASSQGDGYNEQFF
J: TRBJ2-1
size: -
D: -
V: TRBV4-3

DNA: TGTGCCAGCAACATAGCGGGAGTAACCGGGGAGCTGTTTTTT
CDR3: CASNIAGVTGELFF
J: TRBJ2-2
size: -
D: TRBD2
V: TRBV7-9

DNA: TGTGCCAGCAGTCCCCGGAACACTGAAGCTTTCTTT
CDR3: CASSPRNTEAFF
J: TRBJ1-1
size: once
D: -
V: TRBV12-3/TRBV12-4

DNA: TGTGCCAGCAGCGCCGGCGGTTTAGCTAATGAAAAACTGTTTTTT
CDR3: CASSAGGLANEKLFF
J: TRBJ1-4
size: -
D: -
V: TRBV6-2/TRBV6-3

DNA: TGCGCCAGCAGCTTGGAGGATGGAGGTCAGCCCCAGCATTTT
CDR3: CASSLEDGGQPQHF
J: TRBJ1-5
size: few
D: -
V: TRBV5-1

DNA: TGTGCCAGCAGCAATCCGGGAGGCACAGATACGCAGTATTTT
CDR3: CASSNPGGTDTQYF
J: TRBJ2-3
size: -
D: -
V: TRBV21-1

DNA: TGTGCCACTGCCCGGGACAGATCCCACGAGCAGTACTTC
CDR3: CATARDRSHEQYF
J: TRBJ2-7
size: -
D: TRBD1
V: TRBV11-3

DNA: TGTGCCAGCAGTGAAGTAATTAGCGGCCGGGAGCAGTACTTC
CDR3: CASSEVISGREQYF
J: TRBJ2-7
size: -
D: -
V: TRBV2

DNA: TGTGCCAGCAGTCTTTTACCCCCAGCGGGACGTGAGCAGTTCTTC
CDR3: CASSLLPPAGREQFF
J: TRBJ2-1
size: -
D: TRBD2
V: TRBV27

DNA: TGTGCCAGCAGCCAACGCAGACAGGGGTCTGGAAACACCATATATTTT
CDR3: CASSQRRQGSGNTIYF
J: TRBJ1-3
size: -
D: TRBD1
V: TRBV3-1/TRBV3-2

DNA: TGTGCCAGCAGCGCAGCGTACGAGCAGTACTTC
CDR3: CASSAAYEQYF
J: TRBJ2-7
size: -
D: -
V: TRBV7-8

DNA: TGTGCCAGCAGTACCCGGGACAGGGGTGTATGGGAGCAGTACTTC
CDR3: CASSTRDRGVWEQYF
J: TRBJ2-7
size: -
D: TRBD1
V: TRBV6-5

DNA: TGTGCCAGCAGTTACCGGGGGGCGGAAGGAAACACCATATATTTT
CDR3: CASSYRGAEGNTIYF
J: TRBJ1-3
size: -
D: -
V: TRBV6-5

DNA: TGCGCCAGCAGCCTAGCCGGGTCTGGCTACACCTTC
CDR3: CASSLAGSGYTF
J: TRBJ1-2
size: -
D: -
V: TRBV4-3

DNA: TGTGCCAGCAGCCAAGACCGGGGCTCCTACGAGCAGTACTTC
CDR3: CASSQDRGSYEQYF
J: TRBJ2-7
size: -
D: -
V: TRBV4-2

DNA: TGTGCCAGCAGCTTATCATTGACTAGCGGGAGTGACGGGGAGCTGTTTTTT
CDR3: CASSLSLTSGSDGELFF
J: TRBJ2-2
size: -
D: TRBD2
V: TRBV7-2

DNA: TGCGCCAGCAGCCAAGGCGATCAGGGGACAGAGACCCAGTACTTC
CDR3: CASSQGDQGTETQYF
J: TRBJ2-5
size: -
D: -
V: TRBV4-1

DNA: TGTGCCAGCAGCTTAACCCTGACTAGCGGGAAAGATGAGCAGTTCTTC
CDR3: CASSLTLTSGKDEQFF
J: TRBJ2-1
size: -
D: TRBD2
V: TRBV5-4

DNA: TGCGCCAGCAGCTTGTCACCCGGGAGGGACACTGAAGCTTTCTTT
CDR3: CASSLSPGRDTEAFF
J: TRBJ1-1
size: -
D: -
V: TRBV5-1

DNA: TGCGCCAGCAGCTGGGCGGGAAGCACAGATACGCAGTATTTT
CDR3: CASSWAGSTDTQYF
J: TRBJ2-3
size: -
D: -
V: TRBV5-1

DNA: TGTGCCAGCAGCCCGGGAGGAGAGACACCCCTCCACTTT
CDR3: CASSPGGETPLHF
J: TRBJ1-6
size: -
D: -
V: TRBV9

DNA: TGTGCCAGCAGCGTTCCAGGGGGCAATCAGCCCCAGCATTTT
CDR3: CASSVPGGNQPQHF
J: TRBJ1-5
size: -
D: -
V: TRBV7-2

DNA: TGTGCCAGCTCACCACCCCGTAACTCTGGGGCCAACGTCCTGACTTTC
CDR3: CASSPPRNSGANVLTF
J: TRBJ2-6
size: -
D: -
V: TRBV18

DNA: TGTGCCAGCAGCTCCCTCCCCGGCTCCTACAATGAGCAGTTCTTC
CDR3: CASSSLPGSYNEQFF
J: TRBJ2-1
size: -
D: -
V: TRBV7-6

DNA: TGTGCCAGCAGCTTAAGGCTAGCGGGAGTCGGGACCGGGGAGCTGTTTTTT
CDR3: CASSLRLAGVGTGELFF
J: TRBJ2-2
size: few
D: TRBD2
V: TRBV7-8

DNA: TGTGCCAGCAGCTTAACTACCGCGGGACAGGTGCTCTATGGCTACACCTTC
CDR3: CASSLTTAGQVLYGYTF
J: TRBJ1-2
size: few
D: TRBD1
V: TRBV7-8

DNA: TGTGCCAGTAGTATAGACGCCTGGGACAGGGGTGCGGGCTACACCTTC
CDR3: CASSIDAWDRGAGYTF
J: TRBJ1-2
size: -
D: TRBD1
V: TRBV19